A selection of T cell receptor beta chains follows, all from one sample in a study of blood T cell repertoires in COVID-19. Clones were read by immunoSEQ multiplex PCR, and TCRdb kept only the in-frame ones, dropping some. There are about 99,000 clones in the sample; roughly four fifths occur only once, and about 5% lies in the top ten. Sequenced material: peripheral blood. The receptors derive from a man aged 55 to 70 with acute or convalescent COVID-19. CDR3s include the opening cysteine and the closing phenylalanine or tryptophan. D genes are given only for firm matches. A clone size is listed for some rows: how often the clone was seen (once, few, many), or a class if it is expanded.

>TRBJ2-7|few|TRBD1|TRBV7-9
TGTGCCAGCAGACCCGGCCAGGGGGTCTACGAGCAGTACTTC
CASRPGQGVYEQYF
>TRBJ1-1|few|TRBD1|TRBV19
TGTGCCAGTAGTCCCCAGACAGGGGGCGGGGCTGAAGCTTTCTTT
CASSPQTGGGAEAFF
>TRBJ1-6|-|TRBD1|TRBV18
TGTGCCAGCTCACCAGGACAGGGGGTTGTGTCACCCCTCCACTTT
CASSPGQGVVSPLHF
>TRBJ2-3|-|-|TRBV10-3
TGTGCCATCAGTGAGCTGGGGGCTACAGATACGCAGTATTTT
CAISELGATDTQYF
>TRBJ2-7|-|-|TRBV5-4
TGTGCCAGCAGCTCCAGACGGGATTTAAGCGAGCAGTACTTC
CASSSRRDLSEQYF
>TRBJ2-6|-|-|TRBV14
TGTGCCAGCACCCGGAGCTCTGGGGCCAACGTCCTGACTTTC
CASTRSSGANVLTF
>TRBJ2-2|-|-|TRBV11-3
TGTGCCAGCAGACAAGCCGGGGAGCTGTTTTTT
CASRQAGELFF
>TRBJ2-7|-|-|TRBV9
TGTGCCAGCAGCGTAGTTCCGGGTCACTACGAGCAGTACTTC
CASSVVPGHYEQYF
>TRBJ1-5|-|-|TRBV6-2/TRBV6-3
TGTGCCAGCAGTTCCCGGGAGGCTAGTAATCAGCCCCAGCATTTT
CASSSREASNQPQHF
>TRBJ1-5|-|TRBD1|TRBV3-1/TRBV3-2
TGTGCCAGCAGCCTCGGGACAGGGTCATATAGCAATCAGCCCCAGCATTTT
CASSLGTGSYSNQPQHF
>TRBJ1-5|-|TRBD1|TRBV5-1
TGCGCCAGCAGCTTGGTCCCAACAGGGGACAATCAGCCCCAGCATTTT
CASSLVPTGDNQPQHF
>TRBJ1-6|-|-|TRBV18
TGTGCCAGCTCACCACGGGGGGTGGATTCACCCCTCCACTTT
CASSPRGVDSPLHF
>TRBJ1-1|-|-|TRBV14
TGTGCCAGCAGCCCAGTGGGACGGACAGTTTACACTGAAGCTTTCTTT
CASSPVGRTVYTEAFF
>TRBJ2-3|once|TRBD1|TRBV6-5
TGTGCCAGCAGTCGAGGACAGGTTAGCACAGATACGCAGTATTTT
CASSRGQVSTDTQYF
>TRBJ2-7|-|TRBD2|TRBV3-1/TRBV3-2
TGTGCCAGCAGCCTGTTCGGGGGGGACTCCTACGAGCAGTACTTC
CASSLFGGDSYEQYF